This T cell receptor beta chain was obtained from a study of early stage breast cancer tumors. Study information: ER+/PR+/HER2- status applied to about 80% of the 16 invasive breast tumors. Study-level results: Chain pairing and CD4, CD8 or FOXP3 expression were not captured. Tumors had approximately 2.5-fold higher T cell density than normal breast. Most shared enriched TCRB sequences were commonly generated ones.

Turning to this clone: Its antigen is not known.

V lost 5 bases and J lost 10, with 17 bases in between. The CDR3 consists of 13 residues. CDR1 is MNHEY, CDR2 SVGAGI, per germline. Sequencing was performed with immunoSEQ multiplex PCR; in TCRdb, only in-frame clones are kept and a portion is missing. In the table there are roughly 30,000 clones, around 53% of which are singletons. The rearrangement links TRBV6-5 to TRBJ1-1; TRBD1 might be the D (6 bases). This TCR came from a person aged 50-59 years with breast cancer. The sequenced sample was breast tumor tissue. Here the CDR3 DNA reads TGTGCCAGCAGTCCAACCGGGACAACTACAGCTTTCTTT. Translated: CASSPTGTTTAFF.